One sample yielded the 27 T cell receptor beta chains listed below, sequenced in a study of spatial heterogeneity in lung cancer (dated by TCRdb to the late 2010s). The time point label, read with the paper, signifies: blood taken at disease recurrence. Without any cell sorting, TCR sequencing was performed on whole RNA extracted either from tumor and nontumor lung tissue or from cryopreserved PBMC samples. The library was built by means of 5' RACE. TCRdb shows the sequencer as NextSeq 500. Clones were called with MiXCR by TCRdb after fastp trimmed the public reads at Q25, and only in-frame beta chains were retained. Rows with one shared CDR3 protein collapse into an entry with the most common genes and DNA. A total of 9,000 or so distinct CDR3 sequences appear in this sample, 3.5% to 4% of them only once. In total, the top ten clones hold 15% to 20% of the sample. Specimen: PBMCs, collected at recurrence. All receptors come from a female donor with early-stage non-small cell lung cancer.

This clonotype was counted at least ten times. This beta chain slipped into a library made for alpha chains as a stray read, so its size is not meaningful. This chain links TRBV2 with TRBJ2-5; TRBD1 might be the D (6 bases). In germline, CDR1 is SNHLY, CDR2 FYNNEI. V was cut by 1 base and J by 4 bases, with 10 bases left in between. CDR3 size: 14 residues. CDR3 coding DNA: TGTGCCAGCAGTGAAGGCAGGGGCGGAGAGACCCAGTACTTC. Translated, it gives CASSEGRGGETQYF.

A word on this clonotype: In a library made to pick up alpha chains, this beta chain is a stray read with a size that means little. The chain carries TRBV7-8 and TRBJ2-7, with no clear D. The CDR3 is made up of 11 amino acids. V was pared by 0 bases and J by 6 bases, with 3 bases between. Germline loops: CDR1 SGHVS, CDR2 FQNEAQ. The chain's CDR3 is CASSLAGEQYF. CDR3 in DNA: TGTGCCAGCAGCTTAGCGGGCGAGCAGTACTTC. The entire variable domain, with the rest obtained from reference TRBV7-8 and TRBJ2-7, is as follows: GAGVSQSPRYKVAKRGQDVALRCDPISGHVSLFWYQQALGQGPEFLTYFQNEAQLDKSGLPSDRFFAERPEGSVSTLKIQRTQQEDSAVYLCASSLAGEQYFGPGTRLTVT.

This clonotype has at least ten counts. This beta chain is an off-target read within a library intended for alpha chains, so its frequency means little. The chain employs TRBV20-1 and TRBJ1-5, with unresolved D. CDR1 is DFQATT and CDR2 is SNEGSKA in the germline V gene (reference sequence). Trimming removed 4 bases at V and 0 bases at J, with 10 bases between. The CDR3 runs to 14 residues. CDR3 bases: TGCAGTGCTACCAGGTGGAATAGCAATCAGCCCCAGCATTTT. It translates to CSATRWNSNQPQHF.

This clonotype has a count of ten or more. In a library made to pick up alpha chains, this beta chain is a stray read with a size that means little. The V call is TRBV11-2, the J call TRBJ2-4; D gene unclear. The CDR3 loop spans 14 amino acids. Per the germline V gene, CDR1 is SGHAT and CDR2 is FQNNGV. The ends were cut back, 3 bases at V and 6 bases at J, with 12 bases in the middle. CDR3 in amino acids: CASSFPGSPNIQYF. CDR3 bases: TGTGCCAGCAGCTTCCCGGGCTCACCAAACATTCAGTACTTC.

This clonotype was detected ten times or more. With the library built for alpha chains, this beta chain is off target and its frequency is not meaningful. This chain connects TRBV5-6 to TRBJ1-5; D is uncertain. CDR1 is SGHDT and CDR2 is YYEEEE in the germline V gene. V was cut by 2 bases and J by 4 bases, with 10 bases left in between. CDR3 length: 14 residues. The CDR3 DNA is TGTGCCAGCAGCTTTAATCCGGGGAATCAGCCCCAGCATTTT. This translates into CASSFNPGNQPQHF.

Sample share makes this clonotype medium-sized. This beta chain is an unintended read in a library built for alpha chains; its size means little. This rearrangement joins TRBV29-1 to TRBJ2-3, with 14 positions matching TRBD2. The CDR3 has 13 amino acids. The J segment lost 8 bases and the V segment lost 6 bases, leaving 4 bases of the junction unmatched. Germline CDR1 and CDR2: SQVTM and ANQGSEA. The CDR3 nucleotides are TGCAGCGTCTCGACTAGCGGGGGGGGTACGCAGTATTTT. This translates into CSVSTSGGGTQYF.

This clonotype was observed at least ten times. Because the library targeted alpha chains, this beta chain is an off-target read whose size means little. The rearrangement uses TRBV12-3 or TRBV12-4 and TRBJ2-1; D unresolved. This CDR3 has 11 amino acids. V shed 1 base and J shed 9 bases, with 4 bases lying between them. The CDR3: CASSLVSEQFF. In nucleotides, the CDR3 is TGTGCCAGCAGTTTAGTCTCTGAGCAGTTCTTC.

In the case of this clonotype: This beta chain is a stray sequence in a library constructed for alpha chains; its clone size is not meaningful. This chain joins TRBV20-1 and TRBJ1-1; 7 bases line up with TRBD1. The J segment lost 2 bases and the V segment lost 7 bases, leaving 7 bases of the junction unmatched. The CDR3 is 13 amino acids. CDR1 and CDR2 from the germline V gene are DFQATT and SNEGSKA (reference sequence). The CDR3 loop reads CSGQTGSNTEAFF. The CDR3 DNA reads as TGCAGTGGACAGACAGGGTCCAACACTGAAGCTTTCTTT.

Many counts were recorded for this clonotype. The library was designed around alpha chains, so this beta chain is a stray read whose abundance carries little weight. The J gene is TRBJ1-1, the V gene TRBV29-1; D call uncertain. The germline V gene encodes CDR1 SQVTM and CDR2 ANQGSEA. CDR3 length: 11 residues. Deletions cut 3 bases from V and 2 bases from J, with 4 bases between. The CDR3 loop is CSVDPNTEAFF. The DNA of the CDR3 is TGCAGCGTTGACCCCAACACTGAAGCTTTCTTT.

This clonotype was seen ten or more times. With the library built for alpha chains, this beta chain is off target and its frequency is not meaningful. CDR3 nucleotides: TGTGCCAGCTCACCCTCTAGCGGGGTCGGAGATACGCAGTATTTT. Its translation: CASSPSSGVGDTQYF. The rearrangement uses TRBV18 and TRBJ2-3; TRBD2 matches at 9 bases. Trimming at V came to 3 bases and at J to 5 bases, leaving 6 bases not matched to a gene. This CDR3 region has 15 residues. CDR1 KGHSH and CDR2 LQKENI come from the germline V gene.

In its sample, this clonotype was seen many times. This beta chain is off target for a library built for alpha chains, so its abundance means little. V gene TRBV2 combines with J gene TRBJ2-7; D is perhaps TRBD1 (6 bases). CDR3 length: 14 residues. Germline-derived CDR1 and CDR2 are SNHLY and FYNNEI. Trimming shortened V by 0 bases and J by 3 bases, and 9 bases separated the two germline ends. The CDR3 region has the DNA TGTGCCAGCAGTGAAGCCAGGGGACGCTACGAGCAGTACTTC. Protein: CASSEARGRYEQYF.

The table lists this clonotype with many counts. A library prepared for alpha chains yielded this beta chain as an off-target read; its size is of little meaning. The chain uses TRBV3-1 and TRBJ2-3, with D unclear. This CDR3 comprises 13 residues. Germline CDR1 is LGHDT and CDR2 is YNNKEL (reference sequence). Deletions cut 2 bases from V and 4 bases from J, with 7 bases between. The CDR3 sequence: CASSQRSADTQYF. Written as DNA, the CDR3 is TGTGCCAGCAGCCAACGCAGCGCAGATACGCAGTATTTT.

This clonotype was recorded at least ten times. The library was built for alpha chains, so this beta chain is an off-target read and its size means little. The chain combines TRBV15 with TRBJ2-7; unclear D gene. Germline V gives CDR1 LNHNV, CDR2 YYDKDF (reference sequence). Trimming took 1 base from V and 1 from J, leaving 8 bases between them. The CDR3 has 14 amino acids. CDR3 sequence: CATSRVPISYEQYF. The DNA of the CDR3 is TGTGCCACCAGCAGAGTACCCATTTCCTACGAGCAGTACTTC. The full variable domain, completed using reference TRBV15 and TRBJ2-7, is DAMVIQNPRYQVTQFGKPVTLSCSQTLNHNVMYWYQQKSSQAPKLLFHYYDKDFNNEADTPDNFQSRRPNTSFCFLDIRSPGLGDTAMYLCATSRVPISYEQYFGPGTRLTVT.

The sample holds a few counts of this clonotype. Found in a library prepared for alpha chains, this beta chain is an off-target read, and its abundance has little meaning. The chain has TRBV29-1 and TRBJ2-1; D may correspond to TRBD1 or TRBD2 (5 bases each). The V gene lost 6 bases and the J gene lost 6 bases, with 18 bases spanning the gap. CDR3 length: 14 residues. Germline V CDR1 and CDR2: SQVTM, ANQGSEA. This CDR3 reads CSVRGSSSVNEQFF. The CDR3, as DNA: TGCAGCGTCCGGGGCTCCTCCAGCGTCAATGAGCAGTTCTTC.

This clonotype was picked up many times. One base away lies a much larger clone, so this may be a sequencing read error. This beta chain is a stray read from a library made for alpha chains; its abundance is not meaningful. V usage is TRBV28 and J usage is TRBJ2-7, with unresolved D. CDR1 and CDR2 from the germline V gene are MDHEN and SYDVKM. This CDR3 has 16 residues. With 6 bases removed from V and 0 bases from J, the gap between germline ends came to 18 bases. The CDR3 protein is CASSPRVPLYSYEQYF. CDR3 sequence (DNA): TGTGCCAGCAGCCCAAGGGTCCCCCTTTACTCCTACGAGCAGTACTTC.

This clonotype was detected many times. With the library built for alpha chains, this beta chain is off target and its frequency is not meaningful. This chain links TRBV29-1 with TRBJ2-5; no clear D. The V end lost 4 bases, the J end lost 5 bases, and 11 bases lay between the germline ends. The CDR3 runs to 12 residues. The germline gives CDR1 SQVTM, CDR2 ANQGSEA. The CDR3 sequence is CSVVRLGETQYF. In nucleotides, the CDR3 is TGCAGCGTTGTGAGGTTGGGCGAGACCCAGTACTTC.

Within the sample, this clonotype is medium-sized. This beta chain represents an off-target read in a library built for alpha chains; its size is of limited meaning. The chain couples TRBV7-2 to TRBJ1-6, with D tentatively TRBD1 (5 bases). Trimming removed 4 bases from V and 14 bases from J, with 18 bases in between. The V gene's germline CDR1 is SGHTA and CDR2 FQGNSA. This CDR3 has 14 amino acids. The CDR3 sequence is CASSSQERPLSLHF. The CDR3 region has the DNA TGTGCCAGCAGCTCACAGGAAAGGCCCTTATCCCTCCACTTT.

This clonotype came up a few times. One base away lies a much larger clone, so this may be a sequencing read error. Within a library made for alpha chains, this beta chain is off target, and its count is uninformative. This rearrangement joins TRBV2 to TRBJ1-1; maybe TRBD1 (6 bases). The germline gives CDR1 SNHLY, CDR2 FYNNEI. The CDR3 sequence is 13 residues long. CDR3: CANSDQGPTEAFF. The CDR3 DNA reads TGTGCCAACAGTGATCAGGGGCCCACTGAAGCTTTCTTT. The whole variable domain, filled in from reference TRBV2 and TRBJ1-1, reads EPEVTQTPSHQVTQMGQEVILRCVPISNHLYFYWYRQILGQKVEFLVSFYNNEISEKSEIFDDQFSVERPDGSNFTLKIRSTKLEDSAMYFCANSDQGPTEAFFGQGTRLTVV.

Sample share makes this clonotype medium-sized. This beta chain is an off-target read within a library intended for alpha chains, so its frequency means little. V usage is TRBV9 and J usage is TRBJ2-7; D is possibly TRBD1 (6 bases). The CDR3 extends over 13 amino acids. Trimming took off 4 bases at V and 7 bases at J, with 15 bases between the two ends. From germline, CDR1 is SGDLS and CDR2 YYNGEE. Here the CDR3 DNA reads TGTGCCAGCAGCCAGACCGGGACACCAGAGCAGTACTTC. Its translation: CASSQTGTPEQYF.

The table lists this clonotype with many counts. A library made for alpha chains picked up this beta chain off target, so its size means little. This chain connects TRBV7-3 to TRBJ2-2; TRBD2 aligns across 12 bases. This CDR3 region has 17 residues. V trimming: 1 base; J trimming: 6 bases; junction bases outside the gene matches: 6. Germline assignment: CDR1 SGHTA and CDR2 FQGTGA. The CDR3, as DNA: TGTGCCAGCAGCTTAAACCCCACTAGCGGGGGGCCCGGGGAGCTGTTTTTT. Its translation is CASSLNPTSGGPGELFF. The full variable domain, in which reference TRBV7-3 and TRBJ2-2 provide the parts outside the CDR3, is GAGVSQTPSNKVTEKGKYVELRCDPISGHTALYWYRQSLGQGPEFLIYFQGTGAADDSGLPNDRFFAVRPEGSVSTLKIQRTERGDSAVYLCASSLNPTSGGPGELFFGEGSRLTVL.

This clonotype was observed at least ten times. This beta chain is an off-target read within a library intended for alpha chains, so its frequency means little. The chain links TRBV12-3 or TRBV12-4 to TRBJ2-3; D not certain. The CDR3 has 13 amino acids. The V end was cut by 2 bases, the J end by 2 bases, with 5 bases between. The CDR3 nucleotides are TGTGCCAGCAGTTTAAGACTCACAGATACGCAGTATTTT. This sequence encodes CASSLRLTDTQYF.

In its sample, this clonotype is medium-sized. This beta chain represents an off-target read in a library built for alpha chains; its size is of limited meaning. The chain carries TRBV2 and TRBJ2-3; D may be TRBD2 (5 bases). Germline V gives CDR1 SNHLY, CDR2 FYNNEI. This CDR3 spans 14 amino acids. V was clipped by 7 bases and J by 6 bases, with 17 bases between them. The CDR3 nucleotides read TGTGCCAGCAAACTCTCCGCGGGTCGCGATACGCAGTATTTT. Protein product: CASKLSAGRDTQYF. The whole variable domain, filled in from reference TRBV2 and TRBJ2-3, reads EPEVTQTPSHQVTQMGQEVILRCVPISNHLYFYWYRQILGQKVEFLVSFYNNEISEKSEIFDDQFSVERPDGSNFTLKIRSTKLEDSAMYFCASKLSAGRDTQYFGPGTRLTVL.

In its sample, this clonotype is medium-sized. This beta chain is an off-target read within a library intended for alpha chains, so its frequency means little. CDR3 region: CASSPLQTGTGANVLTF. DNA of the CDR3: TGTGCCAGCAGCCCACTACAGACAGGGACTGGGGCCAACGTCCTGACTTTC. The genes are TRBV9 and TRBJ2-6, with TRBD1 matching 7 bases. This CDR3 has 17 amino acids. Trimming cost V 4 bases and J 2 bases; bases outside gene matches: 9. From germline, CDR1 is SGDLS and CDR2 YYNGEE.

In its sample, this clonotype was seen many times. This beta chain slipped into a library made for alpha chains as a stray read, so its size is not meaningful. The chain employs TRBV5-1 and TRBJ2-2; TRBD1 might be the D (6 bases). Germline loops: CDR1 SGHRS, CDR2 YFSETQ. CDR3 length equals 15 residues. V shed 5 bases and J shed 1 base, with 12 bases lying between them. The CDR3 DNA follows: TGCGCCAGCAGTCCCAAGGGGGAGAACACCGGGGAGCTGTTTTTT. Its translation: CASSPKGENTGELFF.

The sample holds a few counts of this clonotype. This beta chain is off target for a library built for alpha chains, so its abundance means little. The chain combines TRBV7-9 with TRBJ1-4; D is possibly TRBD1 (5 bases). CDR1 is SEHNR, CDR2 FQNEAQ, per germline (reference sequence). Deletions cut 3 bases from V and 7 bases from J, with 9 bases between. The CDR3 consists of 13 residues. The CDR3 DNA sequence: TGTGCCAGCAGCTTGGGGGAGAGTGAAAAACTGTTTTTT. The encoded protein is CASSLGESEKLFF.

This clonotype was recorded many times. The library was prepared for alpha chains; this beta chain is a stray read, so its frequency means little. The chain has TRBV4-2 and TRBJ2-2; 8 nucleotides line up with TRBD2. There are 16 residues in the CDR3. Germline CDR1 and CDR2: LGHNA and YNFKEQ. V gave up 2 bases and J gave up 2 bases; unmatched junction bases: 4. CDR3 protein: CASSQPTSGNTGELFF. DNA of the CDR3: TGTGCCAGCAGCCAACCCACTAGCGGCAACACCGGGGAGCTGTTTTTT.

At least ten counts were recorded for this clonotype. This beta chain is an unintended read in a library built for alpha chains; its size means little. The chain carries TRBV11-3 and TRBJ2-3; D is perhaps TRBD1 (5 bases). V lost 5 bases, J lost 2 bases, and 14 bases lay in between. There are 15 residues in the CDR3. Germline V CDR1 and CDR2: SGHNT, YENEEA. CDR3 coding DNA: TGTGCCAGCAGCCTAGGACATCACCCCACAGATACGCAGTATTTT. Encoded protein: CASSLGHHPTDTQYF.